This T cell receptor (beta chain) comes out of a study of blood T cell repertoires in COVID-19. Study as a whole: Sample material is recorded as cDNA or gDNA derived from T cells, B-cell-depleted T cells, or PBMCs.

Only in-frame clones appear in the TCRdb table, and some are missing; sequencing was by immunoSEQ multiplex PCR. Of about 200,000 clones listed, about 85% are singletons. This sequence originates from a woman of 80 years or more with acute or convalescent COVID-19. Input material: peripheral blood.

The chain's CDR3 is CSVQKTSADTQYF. The CDR3 DNA follows: TGCAGCGTGCAAAAGACTAGTGCAGATACGCAGTATTTT. The V call is TRBV29-1, the J call TRBJ2-3, with TRBD2 as a possible D gene (6 bases). Looked up from germline, CDR1 is SQVTM and CDR2 is ANQGSEA. CDR3 length equals 13 residues. The ends were cut back, 6 bases at V and 4 bases at J, with 14 bases in the middle.